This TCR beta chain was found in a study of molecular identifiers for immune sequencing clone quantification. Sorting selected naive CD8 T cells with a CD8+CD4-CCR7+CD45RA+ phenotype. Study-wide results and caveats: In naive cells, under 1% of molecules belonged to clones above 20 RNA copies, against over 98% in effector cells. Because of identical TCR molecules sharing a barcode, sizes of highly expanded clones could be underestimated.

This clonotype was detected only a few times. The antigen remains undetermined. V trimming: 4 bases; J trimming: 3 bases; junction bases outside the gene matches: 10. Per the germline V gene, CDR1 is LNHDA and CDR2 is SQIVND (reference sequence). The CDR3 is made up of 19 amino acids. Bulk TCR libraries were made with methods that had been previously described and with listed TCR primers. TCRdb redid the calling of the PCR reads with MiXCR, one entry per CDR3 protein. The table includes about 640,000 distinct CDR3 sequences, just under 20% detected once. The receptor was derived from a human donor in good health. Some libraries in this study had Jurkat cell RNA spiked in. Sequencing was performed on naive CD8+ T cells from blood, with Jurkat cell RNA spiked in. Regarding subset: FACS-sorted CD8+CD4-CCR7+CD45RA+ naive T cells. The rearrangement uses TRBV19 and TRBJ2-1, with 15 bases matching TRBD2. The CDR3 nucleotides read TGTGCCAGTAGTACCGGACTAGCGGGAGGGCCAATTTACTACAATGAGCAGTTCTTC. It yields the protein CASSTGLAGGPIYYNEQFF. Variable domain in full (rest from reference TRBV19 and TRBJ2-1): DGGITQSPKYLFRKEGQNVTLSCEQNLNHDAMYWYRQDPGQGLRLIYYSQIVNDFQKGDIAEGYSVSREKKESFPLTVTSAQKNPTAFYLCASSTGLAGGPIYYNEQFFGPGTRLTVL.